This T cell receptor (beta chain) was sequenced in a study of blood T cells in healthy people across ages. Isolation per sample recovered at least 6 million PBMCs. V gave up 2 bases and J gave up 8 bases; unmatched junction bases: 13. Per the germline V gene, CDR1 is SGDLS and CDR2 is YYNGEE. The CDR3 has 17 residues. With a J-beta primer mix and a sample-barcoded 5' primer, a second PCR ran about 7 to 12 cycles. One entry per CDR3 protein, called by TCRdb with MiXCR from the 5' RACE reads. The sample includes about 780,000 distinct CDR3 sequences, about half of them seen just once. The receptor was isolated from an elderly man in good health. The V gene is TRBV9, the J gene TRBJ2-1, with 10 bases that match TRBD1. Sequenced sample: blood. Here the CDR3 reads CASSVGLGQGGNDEQFF. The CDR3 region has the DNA TGTGCCAGCAGCGTCGGGTTAGGACAGGGGGGAAACGATGAGCAGTTCTTC.